The rows below give T cell receptor beta chains drawn from one sample of a study of shared clonotypes between healthy human individuals. Measured with immunoSEQ multiplex PCR; TCRdb has only the in-frame clones, and not every one. This repertoire shows about 1.5 million clones, around 95% found once; its top ten account for approximately 1.1%. The sample comprised naive CD4+ T cells sorted from blood. Receptors originate from a man younger than 45 in good health. Both conserved end residues are part of each CDR3. D genes are given only for firm matches.

CDR3aa | j_gene | d_gene | v_gene
CASRNPGATGELFF | TRBJ2-2 | - | TRBV11-2
CASSPGTANTGELFF | TRBJ2-2 | - | TRBV5-6
CASSPGGLYEQYF | TRBJ2-7 | - | TRBV7-9
CASRTPRDSSNHNEQFF | TRBJ2-1 | - | TRBV28
CASSADSGSYNEQFF | TRBJ2-1 | - | TRBV7-3
CASSFGGLVYEQYF | TRBJ2-7 | - | TRBV28
CAIASVRPGRGPGYTF | TRBJ1-2 | TRBD1 | TRBV28
CSVGNNEQFF | TRBJ2-1 | - | TRBV29-1
CASSPPQGWETQYF | TRBJ2-5 | - | TRBV28
CASSHGWQETIGTSGTYEQYF | TRBJ2-7 | TRBD2 | TRBV5-1
CASSPGRGDEQFF | TRBJ2-1 | - | TRBV11-2
CSVMRRGGYEQYF | TRBJ2-7 | TRBD2 | TRBV29-1
CASSRMGGSGNTIYF | TRBJ1-3 | - | TRBV7-9
CASSDTGRANQPQHF | TRBJ1-5 | - | TRBV25-1
CASSFSAGGAKNIQYF | TRBJ2-4 | - | TRBV7-9
CASRYYPSSYNEQFF | TRBJ2-1 | - | TRBV2
CASSLGDSSYEQYF | TRBJ2-7 | - | TRBV5-4
CASSRINSNQPQHF | TRBJ1-5 | - | TRBV6-5
CASSPRLTGGTDTQYF | TRBJ2-3 | TRBD1 | TRBV18
CASSESVGGRADARGDTQYF | TRBJ2-3 | TRBD2 | TRBV10-1
CASSSGTNYEQYF | TRBJ2-7 | - | TRBV5-1
CASSATSDPSTDTQYF | TRBJ2-3 | TRBD2 | TRBV18
CASSFTSGRTDTQYF | TRBJ2-3 | TRBD2 | TRBV5-1
CASSRATGASSYEQYF | TRBJ2-7 | TRBD1 | TRBV5-1
CASSLVKLAGGPSYNEQFF | TRBJ2-1 | TRBD2 | TRBV7-9
CASSIVAGNQPQHF | TRBJ1-5 | - | TRBV19
CASKTEVGTYEQYF | TRBJ2-7 | - | TRBV10-1
CASSPVRRDGNEQFF | TRBJ2-1 | - | TRBV18
CASSLSRLWNEQFF | TRBJ2-1 | - | TRBV27
CASSQETGGGTEAFF | TRBJ1-1 | TRBD1 | TRBV4-3
CASSLVGRSTGELFF | TRBJ2-2 | - | TRBV5-1
CAWSHSTDTQYF | TRBJ2-3 | - | TRBV30
CAIIEGAPYEQYF | TRBJ2-7 | - | TRBV10-3
CAWSLSRGNQPQHF | TRBJ1-5 | - | TRBV30
CASSHDPRGNMNTEAFF | TRBJ1-1 | - | TRBV5-1